The present TCR beta chain was sequenced within a study of T cells in Graves' hyperthyroidism and ophthalmopathy. This clonotype was detected a few times. TCR beta CDR3 regions were amplified from RNA transcripts. First-round RT-PCR of the TCR CDR3 relied on the HTBI primer set. MiXCR, applied by TCRdb to the multiplex PCR reads, yields one record per CDR3 protein. The sample consists of hundreds of thousands of distinct CDR3 sequences, approximately 15% of them appearing once. V shed 6 bases, J shed 8 bases, and the junction held 8 bases outside the gene matches. The germline CDR1 and CDR2 sequences are MNHNS and SASEGT. This CDR3 contains 15 residues.

This sequence originates from a woman aged 40 to 50 with Graves' ophthalmopathy. V and J are TRBV6-1 and TRBJ2-6; 9 bases map to TRBD1. The sequenced material came from blood. In DNA, the CDR3 is TGTGCCAGCAGGATGGGACAGGGTTGGTCCAACGTCCTGACTTTC. Residues: CASRMGQGWSNVLTF.